These 31 T cell receptor beta chains were all obtained from the same sample, sequenced in a study of cytotoxic CD8 clonotypes in ibrutinib-treated CLL. Assay used: immunoSEQ multiplex PCR; TCRdb lists only in-frame clones, some missing. Altogether 130,000 or so clones are present, 60% to 85% being singletons, with the ten largest covering 28%. Sample: PBMCs, taken after 12 months of ibrutinib treatment. Receptor source: a human donor with chronic lymphocytic leukemia.

Concerning this clone: The same CDR3 also results from other DNA sequences found in this sample. Here the CDR3 DNA reads TGTGCCAGCAGTACACGCGGTGAGCAGTTCTTC. Its protein is CASSTRGEQFF. The chain couples TRBV6-5 to TRBJ2-1; D gene unclear. The CDR3 runs 11 residues. V was clipped by 5 bases and J by 9 bases, with 8 bases between them. Germline assignment: CDR1 MNHEY and CDR2 SVGAGI.

The chain recombines TRBV5-1 with TRBJ1-1, with a possible D match to TRBD1 (5 bases). V gave up 1 base and J gave up 3 bases, with 10 bases separating them. The germline gives CDR1 SGHRS, CDR2 YFSETQ. CDR3 length: 14 residues. The CDR3: CASSLLGRDTEAFF. In DNA, the CDR3 is TGCGCCAGCAGCTTGTTAGGCAGGGACACTGAAGCTTTCTTT.

A few counts support this clone. The rearrangement uses TRBV4-2 and TRBJ2-3, with TRBD2 matching 7 bases. The CDR3 totals 17 residues. Trimming took 0 bases from V and 1 from J; bases not matched to a gene: 7. Germline CDR1 reads LGHNA; CDR2 reads YNFKEQ. CDR3 sequence reads: CASSQDGGTSGTDTQYF. CDR3 coding DNA: TGTGCCAGCAGCCAAGACGGTGGCACTAGCGGCACAGATACGCAGTATTTT.

This chain connects TRBV4-1 to TRBJ2-7; the D is unclear. The V gene's germline CDR1 is MGHRA and CDR2 YSYEKL. This CDR3 is 13 amino acids long. Trimming removed 4 bases from V and 2 bases from J, with 9 bases in between. CDR3 amino acids: CASSPTPAYEQYF. The DNA of the CDR3 is TGCGCCAGCAGCCCGACGCCGGCCTACGAGCAGTACTTC.

The chain joins TRBV7-9 to TRBJ2-5, with D possibly being TRBD1 (6 bases). The CDR3 has 14 residues. V lost 4 bases to trimming and J lost 4 bases, with 13 bases between them. Germline V CDR1 and CDR2: SEHNR, FQNEAQ (reference sequence). The CDR3 coding sequence is TGTGCCAGCAGCTCACAGGGTCCTGGAGAGACCCAGTACTTC. Translation: CASSSQGPGETQYF.

This clone has only a few counts. The chain recombines TRBV11-3 with TRBJ1-2; tentatively, D is TRBD1 (5 bases). Looked up from germline, CDR1 is SGHNT and CDR2 is YENEEA. Trimming cost V 4 bases and J 2 bases, with 11 bases left between them. This CDR3 has 14 amino acids. For the CDR3, the DNA is TGTGCCAGCAGCTCAGGGACGGTCAACTATGGCTACACCTTC. Protein sequence: CASSSGTVNYGYTF.

The CDR3 nucleotides read TGTGCCAGCAGCCCCGGGACTAGCGGGAGGAACTACGAGCAGTACTTC. Amino acids: CASSPGTSGRNYEQYF. V usage is TRBV7-9 and J usage is TRBJ2-7; TRBD2 aligns across 15 bases. Germline CDR1 SEHNR, CDR2 FQNEAQ (reference sequence). The CDR3 consists of 16 residues. With V trimmed by 5 bases and J by 3 bases, 5 bases remained unmatched.

This clone was recorded only once. The rearrangement links TRBV27 to TRBJ1-2, with 7 bases matching TRBD1. From germline, CDR1 is MNHEY and CDR2 SMNVEV (reference sequence). The length of the CDR3 is 16 residues. The V and J ends lost 0 bases and 5 bases, in that order; junction bases with no gene match: 9. CDR3 nucleotide sequence: TGTGCCAGCAGTTTATCGAGACAGGGCGGGGTATATGGCTACACCTTC. Translating it yields CASSLSRQGGVYGYTF.

This clone was seen a single time. The chain links TRBV5-5 to TRBJ1-1, with D uncertain. CDR3 length: 11 residues. Germline-derived CDR1 and CDR2 are SGHKS and YYEKEE (reference sequence). V lost 0 bases and J lost 5, with 2 bases in between. The CDR3 DNA reads TGTGCCAGCAGCTTGGGGACTGAAGCTTTCTTT. Translation gives CASSLGTEAFF.

This clone was seen a single time. The chain uses TRBV7-9 and TRBJ2-5, with 12 nucleotides matching TRBD2. Losses at the gene ends were 5 bases for V and 5 bases for J; bases not matched to a gene: 9. The CDR3 consists of 16 residues. CDR1 and CDR2 from the germline V gene are SEHNR and FQNEAQ (reference sequence). CDR3 DNA sequence: TGTGCCAGCAGCCAAGGAGGCCTAGCGGGAGGGGAGACCCAGTACTTC. Protein sequence: CASSQGGLAGGETQYF.

The chain employs TRBV19 and TRBJ2-7; 11 bases align to TRBD2. The CDR3 has 16 amino acids. The J segment lost 4 bases and the V segment lost 3 bases, leaving 8 bases of the junction unmatched. Germline V gene data show CDR1 as LNHDA and CDR2 as SQIVND (reference sequence). CDR3 sequence reads: CASSIRLAGLMYEQYF. As DNA, the CDR3 is TGTGCCAGTAGTATTAGACTAGCGGGATTGATGTACGAGCAGTACTTC.

This chain connects TRBV25-1 to TRBJ1-2, with D maybe TRBD1 (5 bases). Trimming cost V 3 bases and J 4 bases, with 21 bases left between them. The CDR3 is 17 amino acids. Germline V gene sequence: CDR1 MGHDK, CDR2 SYGVNS. DNA for the CDR3: TGTGCCAGCAGTGATAGGTCCTCCAGCGGAAGGGGCTATGGCTACACCTTC. It specifies CASSDRSSSGRGYGYTF.

The J gene is TRBJ2-5, the V gene TRBV5-6; 12 bases fit TRBD2. The CDR3 is made up of 16 amino acids. Germline values: CDR1 SGHDT, CDR2 YYEEEE. Unmatched junction bases numbered 7, after V lost 2 bases and J lost 5 bases. CDR3 sequence: CASSFPSGGARETQYF. The DNA for the CDR3 is TGTGCCAGCAGCTTCCCTAGCGGGGGGGCTAGGGAGACCCAGTACTTC. Supplemented by reference TRBV5-6 and TRBJ2-5, the full variable domain reads DAGVTQSPTHLIKTRGQQVTLRCSPKSGHDTVSWYQQALGQGPQFIFQYYEEEERQRGNFPDRFSGHQFPNYSSELNVNALLLGDSALYLCASSFPSGGARETQYFGPGTRLLVL.

The chain employs TRBV6-1 and TRBJ1-3; the D is unclear. The germline CDR1 and CDR2 sequences are MNHNS and SASEGT. The CDR3 is made up of 12 amino acids. V was cut by 3 bases and J by 8 bases, with 8 bases left in between. The CDR3 spells CASSDTGDTIYF. The CDR3 DNA follows: TGTGCCAGCAGTGATACCGGGGACACCATATATTTT.

The chain carries TRBV6-1 and TRBJ2-1; 11 bases are a match to TRBD2. Germline CDR1 MNHNS, CDR2 SASEGT. The CDR3 is 14 amino acids. V gave up 8 bases and J gave up 4 bases; unmatched junction bases: 4. The CDR3 DNA reads as TGTGCCAGCGTAGCGGGAGGGCCATACAATGAGCAGTTCTTC. It encodes CASVAGGPYNEQFF.

This sequence joins TRBV27 and TRBJ1-1, with D possibly matching TRBD1 (5 bases). The CDR3 totals 14 residues. Trimming cost V 2 bases and J 4 bases, with 11 bases left between them. Per the germline V gene, CDR1 is MNHEY and CDR2 is SMNVEV (reference sequence). CDR3 nucleotide sequence: TGTGCCAGCAGTTTAGAGGGGTTGGGCACTGAAGCTTTCTTT. This codes for CASSLEGLGTEAFF.

The rearrangement uses TRBV13 and TRBJ2-3, with a possible D match to TRBD1 (6 bases). The CDR3 runs 16 residues. Germline V lookup: CDR1 PRHDT, CDR2 FYEKMQ (reference sequence). V shed 3 bases and J shed 5 bases, with 18 bases lying between them. The CDR3 coding sequence is TGTGCCAGCAGCTTTGGGGCAGGGGTTGGTCTAGATACGCAGTATTTT. Protein sequence: CASSFGAGVGLDTQYF.

V is TRBV27 and J is TRBJ1-2; tentative D call: TRBD1 (5 bases). CDR3 length: 16 residues. V lost 7 bases, J lost 1 base, and 19 bases lay in between. Germline CDR1 and CDR2: MNHEY and SMNVEV (reference sequence). The CDR3 loop reads CASTHKGTKDNYGYTF. CDR3 DNA sequence: TGTGCCAGCACACATAAGGGGACGAAGGATAACTATGGCTACACCTTC.

This chain uses TRBV7-2 with TRBJ2-7; D call uncertain. The germline CDR1 and CDR2 sequences are SGHTA and FQGNSA. Trimming shortened V by 4 bases and J by 1 base, and 11 bases separated the two germline ends. The CDR3 has 14 residues. The CDR3 loop is CASSSHDKSYEQYF. In nucleotides, the CDR3 is TGTGCCAGCAGCTCCCACGACAAGTCCTACGAGCAGTACTTC.

The chain is built from TRBV19 and TRBJ1-2; perhaps TRBD1 as D (6 bases). The CDR3 loop spans 14 amino acids. Germline CDR1 is LNHDA and CDR2 is SQIVND (reference sequence). V lost 3 bases and J 0 bases, leaving 8 bases between the germline ends. Written as DNA, the CDR3 is TGTGCCAGTAGTATGGACAGCGCTAACTATGGCTACACCTTC. Its protein is CASSMDSANYGYTF.

The rearrangement uses TRBV15 and TRBJ2-1; TRBD1 matches at 8 bases. The germline CDR1 and CDR2 sequences are LNHNV and YYDKDF (reference sequence). This CDR3 is built from 16 residues. Trimming cost V 0 bases and J 7 bases; bases outside gene matches: 8. The CDR3 nucleotides read TGTGCCACCAGCAGAGAAGGGCAGGGGGCGTTGAATGAGCAGTTCTTC. This gives the protein CATSREGQGALNEQFF.

This clone was observed once. J is TRBJ2-7 and V is TRBV4-1, with 7 bases fitting TRBD1. Germline CDR1 reads MGHRA; CDR2 reads YSYEKL. This CDR3 contains 15 residues. The J segment lost 2 bases and the V segment lost 4 bases, leaving 8 bases of the junction unmatched. The CDR3 nucleotides are TGCGCCAGCAGCCTCTCGGACAGGTTAACCTACGAGCAGTACTTC. Translation: CASSLSDRLTYEQYF.

V usage is TRBV11-2 and J usage is TRBJ1-4; 9 positions agree with TRBD1. Germline CDR1 reads SGHAT; CDR2 reads FQNNGV. This CDR3 spans 15 amino acids. V shed 4 bases and J 3 bases; nucleotides not matched to a gene: 3. CDR3 loop: CASSWGQGPNEKLFF. Written as DNA, the CDR3 is TGTGCCAGCAGCTGGGGACAGGGCCCTAATGAAAAACTGTTTTTT.

This clone was counted a few times. The chain recombines TRBV6-5 with TRBJ2-7; 9 positions match TRBD1. The germline V gene has CDR1 MNHEY and CDR2 SVGAGI. Losses at the gene ends were 7 bases for V and 3 bases for J; bases not matched to a gene: 4. CDR3 size: 13 residues. CDR3 bases: TGTGCCAGCACACAGGGGGCCTACTACGAGCAGTACTTC. As protein: CASTQGAYYEQYF.

V usage is TRBV4-1 and J usage is TRBJ2-7, with 11 bases lining up with TRBD2. The V gene's germline CDR1 is MGHRA and CDR2 YSYEKL. The CDR3 is 16 residues long. V shed 0 bases and J 3 bases; nucleotides not matched to a gene: 4. The CDR3 DNA reads TGCGCCAGCAGCCAAGATTTAGCGGGGGGGATCTACGAGCAGTACTTC. Translated: CASSQDLAGGIYEQYF.

This clone has only a few counts. A junction end diverges from the germline sequence, so it may reflect a read error. The chain joins TRBV28 to TRBJ1-1; no definite D call. Germline values: CDR1 MDHEN, CDR2 SYDVKM. This CDR3 region has 16 residues. The CDR3 DNA is TGTGCCAGCAGCTTATCCCCTGGCAGGCGAGGCACTGAAGCTTTCTTT. Protein sequence: CASSLSPGRRGTEAFF.

This chain joins TRBV4-1 and TRBJ2-7, with 7 bases matching TRBD1. V dropped 0 bases and J dropped 1; count of bases not matched to a gene: 6. CDR1 is MGHRA and CDR2 is YSYEKL in the germline V gene. The CDR3 length is 16 residues. The DNA for the CDR3 is TGCGCCAGCAGCCAAGAAAGACGACAGGGATCCTACGAGCAGTACTTC. This translates into CASSQERRQGSYEQYF.

The chain couples TRBV15 to TRBJ1-5; D is ambiguous. Per the germline V gene, CDR1 is LNHNV and CDR2 is YYDKDF (reference sequence). This CDR3 contains 16 residues. The ends were cut back, 5 bases at V and 6 bases at J, with 20 bases in the middle. Here the CDR3 DNA reads TGTGCCACCAGCGGAACCTACGGGGTGTCCTTTCAGCCCCAGCATTTT. This gives the protein CATSGTYGVSFQPQHF.

V is TRBV5-1 and J is TRBJ2-2, with D perhaps being TRBD1 or TRBD2 (5 bases each). The CDR3 extends over 14 amino acids. Germline lookup yields CDR1 SGHRS and CDR2 YFSETQ. V was clipped by 8 bases and J by 6 bases, with 17 bases between them. The CDR3 region is CASYKGTPPGELFF. The CDR3 DNA sequence: TGCGCCAGTTACAAGGGGACCCCTCCCGGGGAGCTGTTTTTT.

V usage is TRBV6-5 and J usage is TRBJ2-3; 7 bases line up with TRBD1. This CDR3 has 14 amino acids. With V trimmed by 5 bases and J by 2 bases, 4 bases remained unmatched. The germline gives CDR1 MNHEY, CDR2 SVGAGI. The CDR3 nucleotides read TGTGCCAGCAGTCTCGACAGGGCCACAGATACGCAGTATTTT. Its protein product is CASSLDRATDTQYF.

This rearrangement joins TRBV27 to TRBJ1-2; D not certain. V gave up 3 bases and J gave up 4 bases, with 9 bases separating them. Germline V lookup: CDR1 MNHEY, CDR2 SMNVEV (reference sequence). The CDR3 sequence is 13 residues long. Here the CDR3 reads CASSLSRTYGYTF. The CDR3 bases are TGTGCCAGCAGTTTGTCGCGGACCTATGGCTACACCTTC.